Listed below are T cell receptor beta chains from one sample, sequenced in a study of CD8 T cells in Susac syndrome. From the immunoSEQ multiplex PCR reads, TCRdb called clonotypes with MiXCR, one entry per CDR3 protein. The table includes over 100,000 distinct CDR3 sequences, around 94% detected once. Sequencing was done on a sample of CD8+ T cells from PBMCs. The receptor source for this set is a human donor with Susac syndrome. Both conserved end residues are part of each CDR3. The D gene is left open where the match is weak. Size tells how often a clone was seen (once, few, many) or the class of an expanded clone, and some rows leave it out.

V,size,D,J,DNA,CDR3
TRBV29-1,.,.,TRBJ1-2,TGCAGCGTTGTGACCATCTATGGCTACACCTTC,CSVVTIYGYTF
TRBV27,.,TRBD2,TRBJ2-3,TGTGCCAGCAGTTGGGGAGGGGTAACTAGCACAGATACGCAGTATTTT,CASSWGGVTSTDTQYF
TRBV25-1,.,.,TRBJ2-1,TGTGCCAGCAGTGAAGGCGGGGTCGGGACATGGGATTACAATGAGCAGTTCTTC,CASSEGGVGTWDYNEQFF
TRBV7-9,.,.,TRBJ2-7,TGTGCCAGCAGCTCCGCTGGCCAGACCTACGAGCAGTACTTC,CASSSAGQTYEQYF
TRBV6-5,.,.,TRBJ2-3,TGTGCCACTAGATCGGGGCAGCTAAGAGGCGATACGCAGTATTTT,CATRSGQLRGDTQYF
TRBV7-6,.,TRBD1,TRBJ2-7,TGTGCCAGCAGCTCGGCGACAGGGAGCGAGCAGTACTTC,CASSSATGSEQYF
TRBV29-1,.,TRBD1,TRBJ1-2,TGCAGCGTGGTTAGGACAGGGGTCAACTATGGCTACACCTTC,CSVVRTGVNYGYTF
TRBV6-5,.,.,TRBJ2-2,TGTGCCAGCACCCCCCAGGGGACTTTTACCGGGGAGCTGTTTTTT,CASTPQGTFTGELFF
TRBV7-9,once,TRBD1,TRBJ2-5,TGTGCCAGCAGCTCCCGGGACAGTTGGACCCAGTACTTC,CASSSRDSWTQYF
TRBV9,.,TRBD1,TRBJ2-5,TGTGCCAGCGGCACAGGGGGGGAGACCCAGTACTTC,CASGTGGETQYF
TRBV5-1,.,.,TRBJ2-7,TGCGCCAGCAGCCCGGGGCTAACCTTATCCTACGAGCAGTACTTC,CASSPGLTLSYEQYF
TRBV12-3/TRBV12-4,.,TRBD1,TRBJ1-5,TGTGCCAGCAGTTATGCCGGGACAGGGTCCAATCAGCCCCAGCATTTT,CASSYAGTGSNQPQHF
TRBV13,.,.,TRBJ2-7,TGTGCCAGCAGCTTGGATGAAAAAGGCTACGAGCAGTACTTC,CASSLDEKGYEQYF
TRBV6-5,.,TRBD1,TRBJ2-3,TGTGCCAGCAGTTACTCGGGGACAGGGACGCAGTATTTT,CASSYSGTGTQYF
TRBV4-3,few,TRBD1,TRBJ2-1,TGCGCCAGCAGCCCCGGACAGGGGGCCTATGAGCAGTTCTTC,CASSPGQGAYEQFF
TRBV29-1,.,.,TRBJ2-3,TGCAGCGTTGCAGGAAGCACAGATACGCAGTATTTT,CSVAGSTDTQYF
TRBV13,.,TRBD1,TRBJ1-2,TGTGCCAGCAGCTCGGGACAGGGCCGAAATGGCTACACCTTC,CASSSGQGRNGYTF
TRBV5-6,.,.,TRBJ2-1,TGTGCCAGCAGCTCCTACCGGGCTGAGCAGTTCTTC,CASSSYRAEQFF
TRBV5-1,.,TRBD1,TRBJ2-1,TGCGCCAGCAGCCCAGGGGGTAACGTCGGCAATGAGCAGTTCTTC,CASSPGGNVGNEQFF
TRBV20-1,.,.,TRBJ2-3,TGCAGTGCTAGAGTCCCAGCGTCTAGCACAGATACGCAGTATTTT,CSARVPASSTDTQYF
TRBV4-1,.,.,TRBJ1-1,TGCGCCAGCAGCCAAGAGGAGGCGGACACTGAAGCTTTCTTT,CASSQEEADTEAFF
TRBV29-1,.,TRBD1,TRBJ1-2,TGCAGCGTTGAGACAGGGTTAAACTATGGCTACACCTTC,CSVETGLNYGYTF
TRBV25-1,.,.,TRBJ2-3,TGTGCCAGCAGTGATAAAGAGGTACGTGGGGGCGCATCCCGCACAGATACGCAGTATTTT,CASSDKEVRGGASRTDTQYF